What follows describes a single T cell receptor beta chain. The data stem from a study of blood T cell repertoires in COVID-19. The CDR3 consists of 14 residues. Germline lookup yields CDR1 SGHKS and CDR2 YYEKEE (reference sequence). V shed 4 bases, J shed 1 base, and the junction held 1 base outside the gene matches. The data were produced by immunoSEQ multiplex PCR, yet TCRdb's version contains in-frame clones alone and is incomplete. The sample includes under 250,000 clones, 65% to 85% of them seen just once. The sequenced sample was peripheral blood. This receptor was identified in a woman in her 50s with acute or convalescent COVID-19. The chain combines TRBV5-5 with TRBJ1-2, with 10 bases fitting TRBD1. The CDR3 DNA sequence: TGTGCCAGCAGCCGGGACAGGGGTAACTATGGCTACACCTTC. Residues: CASSRDRGNYGYTF.